The 10 T cell receptor beta chains below come from one sample, sequenced in a study (dated by TCRdb to about 2016). The method behind the library was RT-PCR. Sequenced using an Illumina MiSeq. TCRdb handled the public reads itself, with Q25 trimming in fastp and clone calling in MiXCR, and kept productive beta chains. Records with the same CDR3 protein are collapsed into one entry carrying the most frequent genes and DNA. This sample lists hundreds of thousands of distinct CDR3 sequences; approximately 15% were detected once. Roughly 3.9% of the sample belongs to the ten largest clones. Sample: memory CD4+ T cells from blood. The receptors originated from a female donor in good health, serving as a healthy control.

This clonotype appeared many times. Compared with germline, one end of the junction differs, possibly owing to a read error. The chain couples TRBV7-3 to TRBJ2-1, with TRBD2 matching 11 bases. The CDR3 has 15 amino acids. Looked up from germline, CDR1 is SGHTA and CDR2 is FQGTGA. CDR3 in amino acids: CASSLTSGVTPEGVF. For the CDR3, the DNA is TGTGCCAGCAGTTTGACTAGCGGGGTGACCCCAGAGGGGGTCTTC.

This clonotype was found a few times. The genes are TRBV12-3 or TRBV12-4 and TRBJ2-3, with 8 bases matching TRBD2. Trimming took 8 bases from V and 4 from J; bases not matched to a gene: 11. This CDR3 is 15 amino acids long. CDR3 nucleotide sequence: TGTGCCAGCGCCCCAGCGGGAGATGCGTCAGATACGCAGTATTTT. It is translated as CASAPAGDASDTQYF.

CDR3 DNA sequence: TGCAGCGTTCCCTCCTCAGCGGGAGTGCAGGAGCAGTACTTC. Protein: CSVPSSAGVQEQYF. The rearrangement joins TRBV29-1 to TRBJ2-7, with 8 bases identical to TRBD2. With V trimmed by 5 bases and J by 7 bases, 13 bases remained unmatched. From germline, CDR1 is SQVTM and CDR2 ANQGSEA. This CDR3 is 14 amino acids long.

This chain links TRBV20-1 with TRBJ2-7; D gene uncertain. Germline V gene data show CDR1 as DFQATT and CDR2 as SNEGSKA (reference sequence). CDR3 size: 13 residues. Trimming cost V 3 bases and J 4 bases, with 13 bases left between them. In nucleotides, the CDR3 is TGCAGTGCTAGGGGTAGCTTAATATACGAGCAGTACTTC. As protein: CSARGSLIYEQYF.

The chain links TRBV6-5 to TRBJ1-4; D unclear. The CDR3 contains 17 residues. The V end lost 0 bases, the J end lost 0 bases, and 11 bases lay between the germline ends. Germline loops: CDR1 MNHEY, CDR2 SVGAGI. In nucleotides, the CDR3 is TGTGCCAGCAGTTACTCGGGTGCTCCAGCAACTAATGAAAAACTGTTTTTT. Translated, it gives CASSYSGAPATNEKLFF.

This clonotype was counted ten times or more. The J gene is TRBJ2-1, the V gene TRBV6-2 or TRBV6-3; TRBD1 matches 7 bases. This CDR3 comprises 18 residues. Trimming cost V 6 bases and J 5 bases; bases outside gene matches: 19. Germline CDR1 is MNHEY and CDR2 is SVGEGT. CDR3: CASSATLPGQISHNEQFF. CDR3 bases: TGTGCCAGCAGCGCAACACTACCGGGACAGATTAGCCACAATGAGCAGTTCTTC.

This sequence joins TRBV20-1 and TRBJ2-7; TRBD1 matches at 10 bases. V shed 7 bases, J shed 4 bases, and the junction held 7 bases outside the gene matches. Germline V lookup: CDR1 DFQATT, CDR2 SNEGSKA (reference sequence). The CDR3 is made up of 13 amino acids. The CDR3 nucleotides read TGCAGTGGGGGGGGACAGGGGTTATACGAGCAGTACTTC. The encoded protein is CSGGGQGLYEQYF.

The rearrangement joins TRBV7-9 to TRBJ2-1; 9 nucleotides line up with TRBD2. The J segment lost 0 bases and the V segment lost 2 bases, leaving 11 bases of the junction unmatched. Germline-derived CDR1 and CDR2 are SEHNR and FQNEAQ (reference sequence). There are 19 residues in the CDR3. In DNA form, the CDR3 reads TGTGCCAGCAGCTTATCTCCGGGGATTAGCGGGAGCTCCTACAATGAGCAGTTCTTC. This gives the protein CASSLSPGISGSSYNEQFF.

In its sample, this clonotype was seen a few times. The chain couples TRBV20-1 to TRBJ2-1; D not resolved. The CDR3 has 14 residues. From germline, CDR1 is DFQATT and CDR2 SNEGSKA (reference sequence). The ends were cut back, 2 bases at V and 0 bases at J, with 8 bases in the middle. The CDR3 nucleotides read TGCAGTGCTAGACCCGCTATCTCCTACAATGAGCAGTTCTTC. Amino acid sequence: CSARPAISYNEQFF.

This clonotype was seen only a few times. The rearrangement joins TRBV4-1 to TRBJ2-3; maybe TRBD1 (6 bases). Per the germline V gene, CDR1 is MGHRA and CDR2 is YSYEKL. Trimming shortened V by 1 base and J by 0 bases, and 11 bases separated the two germline ends. CDR3 size: 16 residues. The CDR3 nucleotides are TGCGCCAGCAGCCAAGTCTCCCAGGGGAGCACAGATACGCAGTATTTT. Translated, it gives CASSQVSQGSTDTQYF.